This entry features one T cell receptor beta chain sequence. What antigen it recognizes has not been identified. Per-base quality was not reported, and no clone a single base away is much larger than it. This sample stems from a study of T cell changes during pregnancy in multiple sclerosis (dated by TCRdb to the late 2010s). General notes on the study: Changes in the T cell repertoire over the course of pregnancy were examined in this study in women with multiple sclerosis.

CDR1 MNHEY and CDR2 SMNVEV were looked up in the germline V gene (reference sequence). The CDR3 starts with the cysteine, ends with the phenylalanine, and has 14 residues. The kept DNA is CDR3 alone, 42 bases in frame from the first base. V is cut back by 5 bases and J by 3 bases, with 5 bases in the junction unmatched. The library was generated by the immunoSEQ multiplex PCR assay. Entries here come from immuneACCESS through TCRdb and include only in-frame sequences with V and J called. Some clones fail to appear in such tables; in the studies checked, an unresolved V gene covers under half of the shortfall, and the cause of the remainder is unknown. The sample table lists some 59,000 clones, 80% to 90% of them with a count of one. The ten top clones hold 2.5% of the sample.

In this chain, TRBV27 is recombined with TRBJ1-2, and 8 junctional nucleotides match TRBD1. This receptor was identified in a female donor with multiple sclerosis, enrolled in a pregnancy study. The starting material was peripheral blood, obtained in the first trimester of pregnancy. In nucleotide form, the sequence is TGTGCCAGCAGTACCCAGGGGGCGTACTATGGCTACACCTTC. The resulting protein is CASSTQGAYYGYTF.